The 21 T cell receptor beta chains reported below all come from one sample, sequenced in a study of tumour-infiltrating T cells in Burkitt lymphoma. Measured with immunoSEQ multiplex PCR; TCRdb has only the in-frame clones, and not every one. The sample has 13,000 or so clones, over 75% seen once; the top ten hold approximately 1.5%. The sequenced sample was tumor tissue. The receptors were gathered from a human donor with diffuse large B-cell lymphoma.

This clone is a singleton in its sample. The chain combines TRBV7-9 with TRBJ2-7; D is unresolved. Germline V CDR1 and CDR2: SEHNR, FQNEAQ (reference sequence). This CDR3 has 14 amino acids. Trimming removed 4 bases from V and 0 bases from J, with 10 bases in between. CDR3 DNA: TGTGCCAGCAGCTCTGGACCGAGCTCCTACGAGCAGTACTTC. Its protein is CASSSGPSSYEQYF. Supplemented by reference TRBV7-9 and TRBJ2-7, the full variable domain reads DTGVSQNPRHKITKRGQNVTFRCDPISEHNRLYWYRQTLGQGPEFLTYFQNEAQLEKSRLLSDRFSAERPKGSFSTLEIQRTEQGDSAMYLCASSSGPSSYEQYFGPGTRLTVT.

The J gene is TRBJ2-3, the V gene TRBV9, with 8 positions matching TRBD2. Germline CDR1 reads SGDLS; CDR2 reads YYNGEE. The CDR3 totals 14 residues. The V and J ends lost 2 bases and 6 bases, in that order; junction bases with no gene match: 5. CDR3: CASSVSGSMDTQYF. The CDR3 DNA reads as TGTGCCAGCAGCGTGAGCGGGAGTATGGATACGCAGTATTTT.

The rearrangement joins TRBV10-3 to TRBJ2-7; TRBD2 agrees at 13 bases. CDR3 length: 15 residues. The V gene end was trimmed by 2 bases and the J gene end by 3 bases; junction bases not matched to a gene: 1. Germline V gives CDR1 ENHRY, CDR2 SYGVKD. The CDR3 protein is CAISERTSGGYEQYF. In DNA form, the CDR3 reads TGTGCCATCAGTGAGCGGACTAGCGGGGGCTACGAGCAGTACTTC.

The chain joins TRBV7-9 to TRBJ2-7; 8 bases line up with TRBD1. The CDR3 loop spans 13 amino acids. Germline V gives CDR1 SEHNR, CDR2 FQNEAQ (reference sequence). V lost 7 bases and J lost 4; bases outside the gene matches: 6. CDR3 sequence: CASMGQAKYEQYF. CDR3 coding DNA: TGTGCCAGCATGGGACAGGCCAAGTACGAGCAGTACTTC.

As for this clone: One end of the junction is discordant with germline, which a read error may explain. Other DNA sequences within the sample encode an identical CDR3. The DNA of the CDR3 is TGTGCCAGCCAGGGGCAGGCGTCACCTCTCCATTTT. This translates into CASQGQASPLHF. The chain combines TRBV14 with TRBJ1-6, with D tentatively TRBD1 (6 bases). The V gene's germline CDR1 is SGHDN and CDR2 FVKESK. CDR3 length: 12 residues. Based on the CDR3 plus reference TRBV14 and TRBJ1-6, the full variable domain is EAGVTQFPSHSVIEKGQTVTLRCDPISGHDNLYWYRRVMGKEIKFLLHFVKESKQDESGMPNNRFLAERTGGTYSTLKVQPAELEDSGVYFCASQGQASPLHFGNGTRLTVT.

The rearrangement joins TRBV4-3 to TRBJ1-2; D remains ambiguous. Germline CDR1 and CDR2: LGHNA and YSLEER. V was shortened by 0 bases and J by 4 bases, with 12 bases between the two germline ends. The length of the CDR3 is 15 residues. CDR3 bases: TGCGCCAGCAGCCAAGATCGACTCACTCCCTATGGCTACACCTTC. Its protein product is CASSQDRLTPYGYTF.

The rearrangement uses TRBV11-1 and TRBJ2-7; no clear D. Trimming removed 5 bases from V and 0 bases from J, with 17 bases in between. The CDR3 extends over 16 amino acids. CDR1 is SGHAT and CDR2 is FQDESV in the germline V gene (reference sequence). This chain's CDR3 is CASSRVLSGDSYEQYF. The CDR3 DNA is TGTGCCAGCAGCAGAGTCCTGTCAGGCGACTCCTACGAGCAGTACTTC.

With regard to this clone: This same CDR3 is encoded by further DNA sequences in the sample. The chain links TRBV27 to TRBJ2-1; the match to TRBD2 covers 12 bases. Germline V gives CDR1 MNHEY, CDR2 SMNVEV (reference sequence). The CDR3 is 16 amino acids. V shed 5 bases, J shed 4 bases, and the junction held 6 bases outside the gene matches. The chain's CDR3 is CASSPLAGGPYNEQFF. In DNA form, the CDR3 reads TGTGCCAGCAGTCCCCTAGCGGGAGGGCCGTACAATGAGCAGTTCTTC.

This chain joins TRBV4-3 and TRBJ1-4; possible D gene TRBD1, 5 bases. The CDR3 extends over 18 amino acids. V lost 0 bases, J lost 0 bases, and 14 bases lay in between. CDR1 and CDR2 from the germline V gene are LGHNA and YSLEER. DNA for the CDR3: TGCGCCAGCAGCCAAGAGAGGAGGGGACTGGCAACTAATGAAAAACTGTTTTTT. It yields the protein CASSQERRGLATNEKLFF.

V and J are TRBV18 and TRBJ2-1; 7 bases are a match to TRBD1. Germline V lookup: CDR1 KGHSH, CDR2 LQKENI. Unmatched junction bases numbered 15, after V lost 3 bases and J lost 4 bases. The CDR3 consists of 18 residues. The CDR3 region is CASSPHYPGQRVYNEQFF. Written as DNA, the CDR3 is TGTGCCAGCTCACCTCACTACCCGGGACAGAGGGTTTACAATGAGCAGTTCTTC.

This clone appeared a single time. The chain has TRBV7-8 and TRBJ1-2; no firm D call. V lost 5 bases, J lost 4 bases, and 23 bases lay in between. The CDR3 has 17 residues. Germline lookup yields CDR1 SGHVS and CDR2 FQNEAQ. The chain's CDR3 is CASSTVGGSGKLYGYTF. In nucleotides, the CDR3 is TGTGCCAGCAGCACAGTGGGAGGGTCGGGAAAACTCTATGGCTACACCTTC.

The chain couples TRBV4-2 to TRBJ1-2; D is undetermined. The CDR3 length is 15 residues. Germline V gene lookup returns CDR1 LGHNA and CDR2 YNFKEQ. With 1 base removed from V and 3 bases from J, the gap between germline ends came to 12 bases. CDR3 sequence (DNA): TGTGCCAGCAGCCAAGGGGGTCATGGCGACTATGGCTACACCTTC. Translated, it gives CASSQGGHGDYGYTF.

V usage is TRBV11-1 and J usage is TRBJ2-2; either TRBD1 or TRBD2 may fit D (5 bases each). V gave up 3 bases and J gave up 4 bases, with 15 bases separating them. This CDR3 spans 16 amino acids. Germline assignment: CDR1 SGHAT and CDR2 FQDESV (reference sequence). CDR3 sequence reads: CASSFMSGTATGELFF. CDR3 bases: TGTGCCAGCAGCTTTATGTCAGGGACGGCCACCGGGGAGCTGTTTTTT.

The chain carries TRBV28 and TRBJ2-7; 9 bases agree with TRBD1. CDR3 length equals 16 residues. Germline CDR1 MDHEN, CDR2 SYDVKM. With 3 bases clipped from V and 5 bases from J, the junction kept 11 bases outside the gene matches. This CDR3 reads CASSFLPGTGFHEQYF. CDR3 bases: TGTGCCAGCAGTTTTCTGCCCGGGACAGGGTTCCACGAGCAGTACTTC.

Written as DNA, the CDR3 is TGTGCCAGCAGTTCGGACATAGCCGCTACTGGGGAGCAGTACTTC. It is translated as CASSSDIAATGEQYF. The chain carries TRBV27 and TRBJ2-7; D is possibly TRBD1 (5 bases). V was shortened by 4 bases and J by 7 bases, with 20 bases between the two germline ends. Germline V CDR1 and CDR2: MNHEY, SMNVEV (reference sequence). This CDR3 comprises 15 residues.

This clone was detected only a few times. At the DNA level, this CDR3 is encoded by other sequences in the same sample as well. This chain connects TRBV9 to TRBJ1-1; no firm D call. The CDR3 length is 15 residues. Germline values: CDR1 SGDLS, CDR2 YYNGEE. Trimming shortened V by 4 bases and J by 4 bases, and 17 bases separated the two germline ends. The DNA of the CDR3 is TGTGCCAGCAGCTCGGGAGGATGGCTTGGCACTGAAGCTTTCTTT. Its translation: CASSSGGWLGTEAFF. Combining the CDR3 with reference TRBV9 and TRBJ1-1 gives the whole variable domain DSGVTQTPKHLITATGQRVTLRCSPRSGDLSVYWYQQSLDQGLQFLIQYYNGEERAKGNILERFSAQQFPDLHSELNLSSLELGDSALYFCASSSGGWLGTEAFFGQGTRLTVV.

The chain joins TRBV9 to TRBJ1-3, with D possibly TRBD1 on 6 matching bases. Germline V CDR1 and CDR2: SGDLS, YYNGEE. The CDR3 length is 16 residues. The V gene lost 3 bases and the J gene lost 2 bases, with 15 bases spanning the gap. The CDR3 nucleotides read TGTGCCAGCAGCGCACAGGGTATCTTAGCTGGAAACACCATATATTTT. The encoded protein is CASSAQGILAGNTIYF.

This clone was observed a few times. The genes are TRBV9 and TRBJ2-7, with TRBD2 identical over 10 bases. Trimming removed 2 bases from V and 5 bases from J; junction bases left unmatched: 4. Germline-derived CDR1 and CDR2 are SGDLS and YYNGEE. The CDR3 sequence is 14 residues long. CDR3 residues: CASSVSLAGDEQYF. Here the CDR3 DNA reads TGTGCCAGCAGCGTCAGTCTAGCGGGAGACGAGCAGTACTTC. The full variable domain, rest sourced from reference TRBV9 and TRBJ2-7, is DSGVTQTPKHLITATGQRVTLRCSPRSGDLSVYWYQQSLDQGLQFLIQYYNGEERAKGNILERFSAQQFPDLHSELNLSSLELGDSALYFCASSVSLAGDEQYFGPGTRLTVT.

The V and J genes are TRBV6-5 and TRBJ1-2; TRBD1 agrees at 9 bases. Germline V CDR1 and CDR2: MNHEY, SVGAGI. The length of the CDR3 is 15 residues. The V gene end was trimmed by 1 base and the J gene end by 5 bases; junction bases not matched to a gene: 5. The CDR3 loop is CASSYYGQGTYGYTF. The CDR3 coding sequence is TGTGCCAGCAGTTACTACGGACAGGGGACTTATGGCTACACCTTC.

The chain uses TRBV6-1 and TRBJ1-2, with D uncertain. CDR3 size: 13 residues. Trimming took off 2 bases at V and 4 bases at J, with 8 bases between the two ends. CDR1 and CDR2 (germline): MNHNS, SASEGT. CDR3 sequence (DNA): TGTGCCAGCAGTGAACGGCTATTCTATGGCTACACCTTC. Residues: CASSERLFYGYTF.

This chain links TRBV19 with TRBJ2-1; no clear D. The CDR3 sequence is 14 residues long. Germline-derived CDR1 and CDR2 are LNHDA and SQIVND (reference sequence). Between the trimmed V and J ends, which lost 3 bases and 8 bases, there was a span of 14 bases. CDR3 sequence: CASSIPPSNHEQFF. CDR3 coding DNA: TGTGCCAGTAGTATCCCGCCCTCGAACCATGAGCAGTTCTTC.